A single sample is the source of the 27 T cell receptor beta chains below, sequenced in a study of cytomegalovirus exposure and HLA in healthy donors (dated by TCRdb to between 2016 and 2019). The method was the immunoSEQ multiplex PCR assay. The multiplex PCR relied on a mix of 60 forward primers for TCR Vbeta segments and 13 reverse primers for TCR Jbeta segments. The immuneACCESS repertoire file appears here via TCRdb, limited to in-frame rearrangements. These files lack a portion of the clones; in checked studies, under half of the deficit traces to unresolved V genes, and the cause of the others is not known. Counted in this sample were around 130,000 clones; 78% of them appeared once. The ten largest clones take up around 1.8% of the sample. Sequencing was carried out using PBMCs. All receptors come from a woman aged 40-49 years in good health and CMV-seronegative.

This sequence joins TRBV18 and TRBJ1-2; TRBD1 matches at 8 bases. The length of the CDR3 is 18 residues. V was clipped by 4 bases and J by 6 bases; unmatched bases: 19. Germline lookup yields CDR1 KGHSH and CDR2 LQKENI. In DNA form, the CDR3 reads TGTGCCAGCTCACGACTGGCCCCCATACAGGGGGGCGCGGATGGCTACACCTTC. It specifies CASSRLAPIQGGADGYTF.

This clone is a singleton in its sample. The V and J genes are TRBV6-1 and TRBJ2-2; D is possibly TRBD2 (5 bases). The CDR3 covers 13 residues. Germline loops: CDR1 MNHNS, CDR2 SASEGT. V dropped 6 bases and J dropped 6 bases, with 11 bases sitting between them. Here the CDR3 reads CASSLWGAGELFF. CDR3 in DNA: TGTGCCAGCAGCCTTTGGGGAGCCGGGGAGCTGTTTTTT.

This clone was seen once. This chain connects TRBV7-3 to TRBJ2-3, with unresolved D. Germline CDR1 reads SGHTA; CDR2 reads FQGTGA. V was shortened by 5 bases and J by 1 base, with 10 bases between the two germline ends. The CDR3 covers 14 residues. The CDR3 sequence: CASSQTSGTDTQYF. The DNA for the CDR3 is TGTGCCAGCAGCCAGACTTCAGGCACAGATACGCAGTATTTT.

This chain joins TRBV19 and TRBJ1-5; tentatively, D is TRBD1 (6 bases). V shed 8 bases and J shed 0 bases, with 14 bases lying between them. The CDR3 has 15 residues. Germline CDR1 is LNHDA and CDR2 is SQIVND (reference sequence). For the CDR3, the DNA is TGTGCCAGTCGGGGGGCCGAATATAGCAATCAGCCCCAGCATTTT. It specifies CASRGAEYSNQPQHF.

This clone came up once. This chain uses TRBV9 with TRBJ2-5; a possible D gene is TRBD2 (5 bases). The CDR3 runs to 14 residues. Between the trimmed V and J ends, which lost 1 base and 1 base, there was a span of 8 bases. Germline CDR1 SGDLS, CDR2 YYNGEE. The chain's CDR3 is CASSVSLVQETQYF. CDR3 in DNA: TGTGCCAGCAGCGTATCACTAGTCCAAGAGACCCAGTACTTC.

This clone was seen a handful of times. The V and J genes are TRBV15 and TRBJ1-4; maybe TRBD1 (6 bases). The CDR3 loop spans 15 amino acids. V was clipped by 0 bases and J by 3 bases, with 8 bases between them. CDR1 is LNHNV, CDR2 YYDKDF, per germline (reference sequence). CDR3 nucleotides: TGTGCCACCAGCAGAGACAGGGGCTCTAATGAAAAACTGTTTTTT. This gives the protein CATSRDRGSNEKLFF.

The chain couples TRBV11-2 to TRBJ2-3; D is uncertain. Trimming took 3 bases from V and 1 from J, leaving 2 bases between them. This CDR3 contains 12 residues. In germline, CDR1 is SGHAT, CDR2 FQNNGV. CDR3 protein: CASSFGTDTQYF. The CDR3 bases are TGTGCCAGCAGCTTCGGCACAGATACGCAGTATTTT.

This sequence joins TRBV5-6 and TRBJ2-7, with D possibly matching TRBD1 (5 bases). Looked up from germline, CDR1 is SGHDT and CDR2 is YYEEEE. The CDR3 extends over 16 amino acids. The V end lost 2 bases, the J end lost 0 bases, and 15 bases lay between the germline ends. The CDR3 DNA reads as TGTGCCAGCAGCTTTTTGGGCAGGGCCGGCTCCTACGAGCAGTACTTC. Protein product: CASSFLGRAGSYEQYF.

The V call is TRBV6-1, the J call TRBJ2-7; D is possibly TRBD1 (6 bases). The CDR3 has 13 residues. V was pared by 5 bases and J by 3 bases, with 11 bases between. The V gene's germline CDR1 is MNHNS and CDR2 SASEGT. The CDR3 is CASSPGHLYEQYF. The CDR3 nucleotides are TGTGCCAGCAGTCCGGGACACCTCTACGAGCAGTACTTC.

The gene calls are TRBV7-9 and TRBJ1-1, with D maybe TRBD1 (5 bases). Germline V lookup: CDR1 SEHNR, CDR2 FQNEAQ (reference sequence). The CDR3 spans 15 residues. The V end was cut by 1 base, the J end by 6 bases, with 15 bases between. CDR3 DNA sequence: TGTGCCAGCAGCTTAGTAGCGGGACCGAGAGCTGAAGCTTTCTTT. This translates into CASSLVAGPRAEAFF.

In nucleotides, the CDR3 is TGTGCCAGCAGCTTAATAGCGGGGGACCAAGAGACCCAGTACTTC. Translated: CASSLIAGDQETQYF. This chain connects TRBV11-1 to TRBJ2-5, with 9 bases that match TRBD2. This CDR3 comprises 15 residues. The germline V gene has CDR1 SGHAT and CDR2 FQDESV (reference sequence). V was clipped by 2 bases and J by 0 bases; unmatched bases: 1.

V is TRBV10-3 and J is TRBJ2-1, with TRBD2 matching over 11 bases. The germline gives CDR1 ENHRY, CDR2 SYGVKD. This CDR3 comprises 14 residues. With 4 bases clipped from V and 4 bases from J, the junction kept 0 bases outside the gene matches. The CDR3 region is CAISVAGGYNEQFF. In DNA, the CDR3 is TGTGCCATCAGTGTAGCGGGGGGGTACAATGAGCAGTTCTTC.

This chain joins TRBV7-3 and TRBJ2-5, with TRBD1 as a possible D gene (6 bases). CDR1 is SGHTA, CDR2 FQGTGA, per germline. V shed 5 bases and J shed 5 bases, with 18 bases lying between them. CDR3 length: 15 amino acids. The CDR3 here is CASSRLGASRETQYF. In nucleotides, the CDR3 is TGTGCCAGCAGCCGCCTGGGGGCCTCGAGGGAGACCCAGTACTTC.

V usage is TRBV30 and J usage is TRBJ2-7; perhaps TRBD1 as D (6 bases). The ends were cut back, 7 bases at V and 1 base at J, with 8 bases in the middle. Looked up from germline, CDR1 is GTSNPN and CDR2 is SVGIG (reference sequence). This CDR3 is 11 amino acids long. The CDR3 sequence: CASRGSYEQYF. The CDR3 region has the DNA TGTGCCTCCAGGGGTTCCTACGAGCAGTACTTC.

The rearrangement joins TRBV11-2 to TRBJ2-7, with a weak D call TRBD2 (5 bases). CDR3 length: 14 residues. In germline, CDR1 is SGHAT, CDR2 FQNNGV. Trimming took 3 bases from V and 5 from J, leaving 14 bases between them. The CDR3, as DNA: TGTGCCAGCAGCTTCGACCTAGCAATCGACGAGCAGTACTTC. The encoded protein is CASSFDLAIDEQYF.

The rearrangement joins TRBV6-5 to TRBJ1-3; 8 bases map to TRBD1. V shed 5 bases, J shed 11 bases, and the junction held 8 bases outside the gene matches. The CDR3 consists of 13 residues. The germline CDR1 and CDR2 sequences are MNHEY and SVGAGI. DNA of the CDR3: TGTGCCAGCAGTGAACGATCGACAGGGGCCATATATTTT. Its protein product is CASSERSTGAIYF.

CDR3 residues: CASSLVQGLWESYTF. The DNA of the CDR3 is TGTGCCAGCAGCCTCGTACAGGGCCTCTGGGAAAGCTACACCTTC. The chain has TRBV7-2 and TRBJ1-2; tentatively, D is TRBD1 (6 bases). Trimming stripped 5 bases from V and 9 bases from J, with 22 bases between. The CDR3 totals 15 residues. Germline V lookup: CDR1 SGHTA, CDR2 FQGNSA.

Concerning this clone itself: One end of the junction fails to match germline, which may point to a read error. This chain links TRBV4-1 with TRBJ2-2; 7 bases are shared with TRBD2. CDR3 length equals 15 residues. Germline values: CDR1 MGHRA, CDR2 YSYEKL. DNA for the CDR3: TGTGCCAGCAGCCAAGCGGGGACTGCGGCCGGGGAGCTGTTTTTT. Its translation is CASSQAGTAAGELFF.

The chain is built from TRBV15 and TRBJ1-5; possible D gene TRBD1, 5 bases. V lost 3 bases and J lost 0, with 12 bases in between. The CDR3 length is 16 residues. Germline V gene data show CDR1 as LNHNV and CDR2 as YYDKDF (reference sequence). CDR3 DNA: TGTGCCACCAGCAGCAGACCAGGGTATAGCAATCAGCCCCAGCATTTT. Residues: CATSSRPGYSNQPQHF.

The chain is built from TRBV5-1 and TRBJ2-7; D perhaps matches TRBD1 (5 bases). The germline CDR1 and CDR2 sequences are SGHRS and YFSETQ. The CDR3 consists of 14 residues. V lost 1 base to trimming and J lost 6 bases, with 14 bases between them. Written as DNA, the CDR3 is TGCGCCAGCAGCTTGAATCCTACCCAGGGCGAGCAGTACTTC. This translates into CASSLNPTQGEQYF.

The chain combines TRBV27 with TRBJ2-7, with a tentative D call TRBD1 (6 bases). The CDR3 has 14 amino acids. Trimming shortened V by 6 bases and J by 0 bases, and 12 bases separated the two germline ends. Germline V gene sequence: CDR1 MNHEY, CDR2 SMNVEV (reference sequence). The CDR3 DNA is TGTGCCAGCAGGGACAGTCAACGCTCCTACGAGCAGTACTTC. This sequence encodes CASRDSQRSYEQYF.

The chain is built from TRBV6-5 and TRBJ1-5, with TRBD1 matching 8 bases. Germline CDR1 is MNHEY and CDR2 is SVGAGI. CDR3 length: 14 residues. V gave up 6 bases and J gave up 5 bases; unmatched junction bases: 6. This CDR3 is CASRPRTGHQPQHF. In DNA, the CDR3 is TGTGCCAGCAGGCCCAGGACAGGGCATCAGCCCCAGCATTTT.

The chain has TRBV19 and TRBJ2-3; 7 bases align to TRBD2. The V segment lost 1 base and the J segment 5 bases; nucleotides outside the gene matches: 3. The CDR3 runs to 14 residues. Germline loops: CDR1 LNHDA, CDR2 SQIVND (reference sequence). CDR3 loop: CASSIAGGQDTQYF. Here the CDR3 DNA reads TGTGCCAGTAGTATAGCGGGGGGTCAAGATACGCAGTATTTT.

The chain has TRBV5-1 and TRBJ2-2; 7 nucleotides align to TRBD2. The CDR3 totals 17 residues. The germline V gene has CDR1 SGHRS and CDR2 YFSETQ. The ends lost 4 bases at V and 1 base at J; junction bases unmatched: 10. CDR3 residues: CASSESGTPRNTGELFF. The CDR3, as DNA: TGCGCCAGCAGCGAAAGCGGGACCCCTCGGAACACCGGGGAGCTGTTTTTT.

The chain recombines TRBV2 with TRBJ2-7; the match to TRBD2 covers 11 bases. With V trimmed by 6 bases and J by 6 bases, 10 bases remained unmatched. Looked up from germline, CDR1 is SNHLY and CDR2 is FYNNEI. There are 15 residues in the CDR3. The CDR3 spells CASSTGTSGSSEQYF. The CDR3 coding sequence is TGTGCCAGCAGCACCGGGACTAGCGGCAGTTCCGAGCAGTACTTC.

The CDR3 reads CASGGQREGLRTGELFF. The CDR3 DNA follows: TGTGCCAGTGGGGGACAGCGGGAGGGCCTGAGGACCGGGGAGCTGTTTTTT. The rearrangement joins TRBV19 to TRBJ2-2; the match to TRBD2 covers 10 bases. This CDR3 has 17 residues. The J segment lost 5 bases and the V segment lost 8 bases, leaving 14 bases of the junction unmatched. Germline values: CDR1 LNHDA, CDR2 SQIVND (reference sequence).

V and J are TRBV4-2 and TRBJ2-3, with 9 positions matching TRBD2. The CDR3 runs 17 residues. V gave up 0 bases and J gave up 6 bases; unmatched junction bases: 10. CDR1 and CDR2 (germline): LGHNA, YNFKEQ. This CDR3 reads CASSQEDRRGGQDTQYF. DNA of the CDR3: TGTGCCAGCAGCCAAGAGGATAGGCGGGGGGGCCAGGATACGCAGTATTTT.